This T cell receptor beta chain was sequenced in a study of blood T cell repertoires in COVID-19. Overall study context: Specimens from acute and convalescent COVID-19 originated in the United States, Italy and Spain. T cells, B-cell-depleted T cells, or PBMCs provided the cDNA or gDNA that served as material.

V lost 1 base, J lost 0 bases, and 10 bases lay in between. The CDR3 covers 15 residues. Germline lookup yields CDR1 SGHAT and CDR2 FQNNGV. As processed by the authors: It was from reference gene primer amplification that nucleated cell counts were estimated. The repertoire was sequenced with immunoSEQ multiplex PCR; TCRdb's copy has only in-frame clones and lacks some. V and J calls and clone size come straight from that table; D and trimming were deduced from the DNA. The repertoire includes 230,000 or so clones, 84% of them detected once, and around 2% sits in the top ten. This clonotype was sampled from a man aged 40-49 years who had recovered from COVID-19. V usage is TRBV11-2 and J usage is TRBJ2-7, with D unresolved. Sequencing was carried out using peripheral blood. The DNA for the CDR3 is TGTGCCAGCAGCTTAGGAGCTGGTAACTCCTACGAGCAGTACTTC. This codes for CASSLGAGNSYEQYF.